These T cell receptor beta chains were read from a single sample in a study of blood T cell repertoires in COVID-19. Here immunoSEQ multiplex PCR was the method, and the copy in TCRdb shows in-frame clones only, minus some. The table shows 200,000 to 250,000 clones, with over 80% occurring only once. The sample comprised PBMCs or T cells enriched from blood (not recorded which). The receptors originated from a woman in her 30s who had been exposed to COVID-19. Each CDR3 is given with its conserved first and last residue. Clone size, where shown, is once, few, many, or a class for clones that have expanded.

14 TRBV30 NA CAWRTPGETGELFF
12 TRBV25-1 NA CASSEASQPQHF
14 TRBV27 once CASSLSGLAYEQFF
15 TRBV11-1 NA CASSFGTDYQETQYF
18 TRBV14 NA CASSHRGQGPLADYGYTF
16 TRBV7-9 NA CASSRITGGLDEKLFF
16 TRBV5-6 NA CASSYQRGGAPDTQYF
13 TRBV27 NA CASSTSSNQPQHF
17 TRBV3-1/TRBV3-2 NA CASSPHPAPSAYNEQFF
15 TRBV7-6 few CASSQGLAGDVGQYF
14 TRBV6-5 NA CASSYSQTGNTIYF
16 TRBV27 NA CASSLSAGARISPLHF
14 TRBV28 NA CASKPSLGLTEAFF
15 TRBV19 once CASSPGGTGSFGYTF
14 TRBV28 NA CASRASEKQETQYF
14 TRBV6-2/TRBV6-3 few CASSQPTGNQPQHF
13 TRBV5-1 NA CASSLIISYEQYF
15 TRBV3-1/TRBV3-2 NA CASSPRRLAEETQYF
15 TRBV5-8 NA CASSLRDRGREKLFF
16 TRBV7-9 NA CASSLVGPGGTGELFF
16 TRBV5-1 NA CASSGRGTGLRDKRFF
15 TRBV30 few CAWSPPVVGSYEQYF
14 TRBV5-4 few CASSLISGENEQYF
16 TRBV7-2 NA CASSPSKRRGYNEQFF
16 TRBV28 NA CASSSGTSGRGGEQYF
16 TRBV3-1/TRBV3-2 NA CASSQEGLAGYNEQFF
15 TRBV3-1/TRBV3-2 NA CASSPSGRVTGELFF
13 TRBV19 NA CASTPQGTGELFF
16 TRBV7-6 few CASSLRDGSSGNTIYF
15 TRBV6-5 NA CASTSPSQGGTEAFF
13 TRBV5-4 NA CASSWGTAYEQYF
14 TRBV5-8 NA CASFPGQKTYAQYF
12 TRBV6-5 NA CASSRTDYGYTF
15 TRBV6-5 NA CASSNHRGIGNTIYF
14 TRBV30 NA CAWSFNRGGNTIYF
11 TRBV12-3/TRBV12-4 NA CASSLGDIEFF
13 TRBV6-5 NA CASSYTENYGYTF